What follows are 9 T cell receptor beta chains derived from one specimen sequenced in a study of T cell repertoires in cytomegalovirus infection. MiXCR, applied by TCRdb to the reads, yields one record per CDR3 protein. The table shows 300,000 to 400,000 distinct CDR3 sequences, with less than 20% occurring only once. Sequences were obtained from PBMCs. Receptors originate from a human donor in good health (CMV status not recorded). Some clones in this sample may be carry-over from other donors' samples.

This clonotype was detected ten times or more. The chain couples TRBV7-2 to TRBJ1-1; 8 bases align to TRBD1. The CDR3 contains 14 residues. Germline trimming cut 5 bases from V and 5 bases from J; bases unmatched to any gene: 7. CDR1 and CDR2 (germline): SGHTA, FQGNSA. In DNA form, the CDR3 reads TGTGCCAGCAGCCTGCGGACAGGGAGGACTGAAGCTTTCTTT. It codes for CASSLRTGRTEAFF.

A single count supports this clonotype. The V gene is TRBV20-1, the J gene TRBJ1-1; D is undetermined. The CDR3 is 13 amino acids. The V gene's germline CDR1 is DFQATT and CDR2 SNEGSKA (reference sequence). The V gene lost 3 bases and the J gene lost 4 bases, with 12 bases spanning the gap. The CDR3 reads CSASPSRGTEAFF. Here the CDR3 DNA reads TGCAGTGCTAGCCCCTCGCGGGGCACTGAAGCTTTCTTT.

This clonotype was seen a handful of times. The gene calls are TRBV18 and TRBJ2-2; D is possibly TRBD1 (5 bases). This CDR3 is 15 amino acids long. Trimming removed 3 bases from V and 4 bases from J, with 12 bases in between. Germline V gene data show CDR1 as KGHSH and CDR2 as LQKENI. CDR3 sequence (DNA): TGTGCCAGCTCACCGGATACAAGGGGCACCGGGGAGCTGTTTTTT. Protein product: CASSPDTRGTGELFF.

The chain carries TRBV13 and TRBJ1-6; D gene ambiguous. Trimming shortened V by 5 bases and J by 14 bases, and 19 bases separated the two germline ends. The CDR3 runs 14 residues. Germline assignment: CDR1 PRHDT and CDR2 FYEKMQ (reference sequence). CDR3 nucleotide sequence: TGTGCCAGCAGCCCCGGAGCACAAGGTCAGACCCTCCACTTT. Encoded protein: CASSPGAQGQTLHF.

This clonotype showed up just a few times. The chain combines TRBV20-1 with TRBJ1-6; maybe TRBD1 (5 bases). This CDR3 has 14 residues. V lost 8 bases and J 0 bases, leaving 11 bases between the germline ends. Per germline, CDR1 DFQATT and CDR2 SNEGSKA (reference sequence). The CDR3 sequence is CSTHRNSYNSPLHF. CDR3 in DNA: TGCAGTACTCACAGGAACTCCTATAATTCACCCCTCCACTTT.

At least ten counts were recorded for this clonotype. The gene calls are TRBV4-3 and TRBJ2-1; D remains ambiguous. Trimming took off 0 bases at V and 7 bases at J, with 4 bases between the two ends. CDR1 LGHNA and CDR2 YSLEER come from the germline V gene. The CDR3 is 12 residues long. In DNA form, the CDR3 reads TGCGCCAGCAGCCAAGATAGGAATGAGCAGTTCTTC. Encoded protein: CASSQDRNEQFF.

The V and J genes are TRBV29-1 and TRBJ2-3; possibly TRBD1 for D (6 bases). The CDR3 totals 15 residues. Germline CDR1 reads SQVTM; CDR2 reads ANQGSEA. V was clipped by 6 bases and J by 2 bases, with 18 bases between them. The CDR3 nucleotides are TGCAGCGTCCTCACCCACAGGGATTACACAGATACGCAGTATTTT. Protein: CSVLTHRDYTDTQYF.

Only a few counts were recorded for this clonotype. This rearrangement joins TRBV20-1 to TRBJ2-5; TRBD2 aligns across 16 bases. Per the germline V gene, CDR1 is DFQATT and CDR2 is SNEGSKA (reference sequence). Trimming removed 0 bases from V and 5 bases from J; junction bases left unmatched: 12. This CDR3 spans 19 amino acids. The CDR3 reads CSARDSEGTSGGAGETQYF. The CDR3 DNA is TGCAGTGCTAGAGATTCGGAGGGGACTAGCGGGGGGGCCGGGGAGACCCAGTACTTC.

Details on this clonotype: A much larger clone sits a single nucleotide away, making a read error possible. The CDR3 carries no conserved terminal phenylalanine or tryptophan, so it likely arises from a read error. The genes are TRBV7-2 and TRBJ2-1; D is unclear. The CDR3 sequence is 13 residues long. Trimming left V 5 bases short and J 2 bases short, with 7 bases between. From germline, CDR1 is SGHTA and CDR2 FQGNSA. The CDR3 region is CASSPDTYNEQFL. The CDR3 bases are TGTGCCAGCAGCCCCGACACCTACAATGAGCAGTTCCTC.